This T cell receptor beta chain was captured in a study of blood T cell repertoires in COVID-19. Study background: Italy, Spain and the United States were the sources of the convalescent and acute COVID-19 samples. Sample material is recorded as cDNA or gDNA derived from T cells, B-cell-depleted T cells, or PBMCs.

Original processing methods: By means of reference gene primer amplification, nucleated cell counts were estimated. Produced via immunoSEQ multiplex PCR; TCRdb's table is partial and in-frame only. V and J calls and clone size are copied from that table; D and trimming were computed from the DNA. The table shows 90,000 to 150,000 clones, with roughly 83% occurring only once. The sample comprised peripheral blood. The sequence came from a woman aged 80 or over with acute or convalescent COVID-19.

CDR3 sequence: CASSSHGGGFYEQYF. CDR3 nucleotides: TGTGCCAGCAGCTCTCATGGCGGGGGGTTCTACGAGCAGTACTTC. The gene calls are TRBV6-5 and TRBJ2-7; 8 bases map to TRBD2. Germline V lookup: CDR1 MNHEY, CDR2 SVGAGI. The CDR3 has 15 amino acids. The J segment lost 3 bases and the V segment lost 6 bases, leaving 10 bases of the junction unmatched.